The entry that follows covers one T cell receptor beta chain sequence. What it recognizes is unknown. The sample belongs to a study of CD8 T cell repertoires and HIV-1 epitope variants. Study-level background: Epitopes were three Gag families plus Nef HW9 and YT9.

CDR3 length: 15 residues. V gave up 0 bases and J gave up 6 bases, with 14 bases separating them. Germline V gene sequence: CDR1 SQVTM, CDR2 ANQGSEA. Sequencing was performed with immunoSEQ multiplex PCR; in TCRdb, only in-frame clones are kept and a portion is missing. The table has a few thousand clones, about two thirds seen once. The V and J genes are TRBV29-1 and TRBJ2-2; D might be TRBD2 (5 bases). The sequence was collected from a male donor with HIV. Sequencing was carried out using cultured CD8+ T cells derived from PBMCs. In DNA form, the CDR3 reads TGCAGCGTTGAAGACGGGCGGACGGAGGCCGGGGAGCTGTTTTTT. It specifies CSVEDGRTEAGELFF.